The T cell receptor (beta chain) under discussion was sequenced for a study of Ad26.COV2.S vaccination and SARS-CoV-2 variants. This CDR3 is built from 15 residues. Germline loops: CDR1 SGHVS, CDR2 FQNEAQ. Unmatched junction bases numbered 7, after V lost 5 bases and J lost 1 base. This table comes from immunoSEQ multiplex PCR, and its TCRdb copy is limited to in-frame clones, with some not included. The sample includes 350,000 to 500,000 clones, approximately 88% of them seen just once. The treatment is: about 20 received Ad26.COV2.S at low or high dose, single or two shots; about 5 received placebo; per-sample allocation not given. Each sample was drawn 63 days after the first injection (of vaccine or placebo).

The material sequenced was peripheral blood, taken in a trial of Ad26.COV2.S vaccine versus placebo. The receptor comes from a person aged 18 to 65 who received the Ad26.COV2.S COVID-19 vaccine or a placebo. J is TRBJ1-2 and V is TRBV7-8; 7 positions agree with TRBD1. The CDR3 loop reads CASSPDRANNYGYTF. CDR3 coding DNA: TGTGCCAGCAGCCCAGACAGGGCTAATAACTATGGCTACACCTTC.